A selection of T cell receptor beta chains follows, all from one sample in a study of shared clonotypes between healthy human individuals. Assay used: immunoSEQ multiplex PCR; TCRdb lists only in-frame clones, some missing. Altogether just over 2,000,000 clones are present, 85% to 95% being singletons, with the ten largest covering 0.1% to 0.15%. Specimen: naive CD4+ T cells sorted from blood. Receptors were obtained from a young man in good health. CDR3s include the opening cysteine and the closing phenylalanine or tryptophan. D genes are given only for firm matches. A clone size is listed for some rows: how often the clone was seen (once, few, many), or a class if it is expanded.

j_gene	d_gene	v_gene	len	abundance	CDR3nt	CDR3aa
TRBJ2-6	NA	TRBV18	15	NA	TGTGCCAGCTCACCACAGACCAGTCTGACCAACGTCCTGACTTTC	CASSPQTSLTNVLTF
TRBJ2-3	TRBD2	TRBV27	13	NA	TGTGCCAGCTGGACTAGCGGCACAGATACGCAGTATTTT	CASWTSGTDTQYF
TRBJ2-5	NA	TRBV11-1	13	NA	TGTGCCAGCAGCCCGGGACTCCAAGAGACCCAGTACTTC	CASSPGLQETQYF
TRBJ1-2	NA	TRBV12-5	17	NA	TGTGCTAGTGGTTTGGTCCCTAAGGCCGTATTAAGTGGGGGCTACACCTTC	CASGLVPKAVLSGGYTF
TRBJ2-5	TRBD2	TRBV7-8	17	NA	TGTGCCAGCAGCCCTAGCGGTAGCGGTCCCCTGGGAGAGACCCAGTACTTC	CASSPSGSGPLGETQYF
TRBJ2-7	TRBD1	TRBV6-6	15	NA	TGTGCCAGCAGTTACCAGGGGGACCGCCCCTACGAGCAGTACTTC	CASSYQGDRPYEQYF
TRBJ1-2	TRBD1	TRBV30	15	NA	TGTGCCTGGAGTGTACTACAGGGGGGAAAAGGCGGCTACACCTTC	CAWSVLQGGKGGYTF
TRBJ1-1	NA	TRBV2	11	NA	TGTGCCAGCAGGGAGGGGGTTCTCGCTTTCTTT	CASREGVLAFF
TRBJ2-1	TRBD2	TRBV6-5	15	NA	TGTGCCAGCAGTAGTCCGGGACTAGCGGTAAATGAGCAGTTCTTC	CASSSPGLAVNEQFF
TRBJ1-4	TRBD1	TRBV29-1	13	NA	TGCAGCGCCCTGGACAGGGGGCAGGAAAAACTGTTTTTT	CSALDRGQEKLFF
TRBJ2-5	TRBD2	TRBV6-6	15	NA	TGTGCCAGCAGTTACCGAAGCGGGGTACAAGAGACCCAGTACTTC	CASSYRSGVQETQYF
TRBJ1-2	TRBD1	TRBV6-5	13	NA	TGTGCCAGCAGCCGGGACAGTCGCTATGGCTACACCTTC	CASSRDSRYGYTF
TRBJ2-3	TRBD2	TRBV4-3	20	NA	TGCGCCAGCAGCCAAGCCGTGGACGGGACTAGCGGGAGGGTCCCAGATACGCAGTATTTT	CASSQAVDGTSGRVPDTQYF
TRBJ1-1	NA	TRBV4-3	15	NA	TGCGCCAGCAGCCAAGCGGGTAAGGGGAGGACTGAAGCTTTCTTT	CASSQAGKGRTEAFF
TRBJ1-4	NA	TRBV7-6	17	once	TGTGCCAGCAGCCGGCCGGGGGGCTCGGCAACTAATGAAAAACTGTTTTTT	CASSRPGGSATNEKLFF
TRBJ1-4	NA	TRBV28	15	NA	TGTGCCAGCAGTTTAGCGGGGCCGGCTAATGAAAAACTGTTTTTT	CASSLAGPANEKLFF
TRBJ2-5	NA	TRBV5-1	14	NA	TGCGCCAGCAGCGCAAGGACAGACCAAGAGACCCAGTACTTC	CASSARTDQETQYF
TRBJ2-5	NA	TRBV10-3	12	few	TGTGCCATCAGTGAGTCGAAGGAGACCCAGTACTTC	CAISESKETQYF
TRBJ2-2	NA	TRBV14	13	NA	TGTGCCAGCAGCCAAGGGGCCGCCGGGGAGCTGTTTTTT	CASSQGAAGELFF
TRBJ2-5	NA	TRBV11-2	16	NA	TGTGCCAGCAGCCCCGTTCTCGGGGGGCAGCAAGAGACCCAGTACTTC	CASSPVLGGQQETQYF
TRBJ2-5	TRBD2	TRBV27	15	NA	TGTGCCAGCAGTTTAGGGCGGGGGGACCAAGAGACCCAGTACTTC	CASSLGRGDQETQYF
TRBJ1-5	NA	TRBV27	12	NA	TGTGCCAGCAGTTTTCTAAATCAGCCCCAGCATTTT	CASSFLNQPQHF
TRBJ2-7	NA	TRBV5-1	15	NA	TGCGCCAGCAGCTTGGCCTGGCAAAGCTCCTACGAGCAGTACTTC	CASSLAWQSSYEQYF
TRBJ2-2	NA	TRBV27	13	NA	TGTGCCAGCAGTTTACTGACTAGATGGGAGCTGTTTTTT	CASSLLTRWELFF
TRBJ2-1	TRBD2	TRBV28	15	once	TGTGCCAGCAGTTTAGTAGCGGGGACATACAATGAGCAGTTCTTC	CASSLVAGTYNEQFF
TRBJ2-1	NA	TRBV11-2	14	once	TGTGCCAGCAGCTTAACAGCGTCTAGGAATGAGCAGTTCTTC	CASSLTASRNEQFF
TRBJ1-3	NA	TRBV9	16	once	TGTGCCAGCAGCGTAGGCCAGGGGTGGCCTGGAAACACCATATATTTT	CASSVGQGWPGNTIYF
TRBJ2-5	NA	TRBV25-1	13	NA	TGTGCCAGCAGTGAAGGGGGTCAAGAGACCCAGTACTTC	CASSEGGQETQYF
TRBJ2-5	NA	TRBV21-1	15	NA	TGTGCCAGCAGCACTCCGGACAGGGATGAAGAGACCCAGTACTTC	CASSTPDRDEETQYF
TRBJ1-2	TRBD1	TRBV19	13	NA	TGTGCCAGTAGTTCGACAGGGAAGAACGGCTACACCTTC	CASSSTGKNGYTF
TRBJ2-2	NA	TRBV19	12	NA	TGTGCCAGTATGAGTTACACCGGGGAGCTGTTTTTT	CASMSYTGELFF
TRBJ2-7	NA	TRBV6-5	13	NA	TGTGCCACCTCCCGGGGCAAGCACTACGAGCAGTACTTC	CATSRGKHYEQYF
TRBJ1-1	NA	TRBV6-1	10	NA	TGTGCCAGCAAAGACACTGAAGCTTTCTTT	CASKDTEAFF
TRBJ1-2	NA	TRBV11-2	14	once	TGTGCCAGCAGCTGGGACGGAGTGGACTATGGCTACACCTTC	CASSWDGVDYGYTF
TRBJ2-7	TRBD1	TRBV11-3	15	NA	TGTGCCAGCAGCCCAAGGACAGGAGCAGCATACGAGCAGTACTTC	CASSPRTGAAYEQYF